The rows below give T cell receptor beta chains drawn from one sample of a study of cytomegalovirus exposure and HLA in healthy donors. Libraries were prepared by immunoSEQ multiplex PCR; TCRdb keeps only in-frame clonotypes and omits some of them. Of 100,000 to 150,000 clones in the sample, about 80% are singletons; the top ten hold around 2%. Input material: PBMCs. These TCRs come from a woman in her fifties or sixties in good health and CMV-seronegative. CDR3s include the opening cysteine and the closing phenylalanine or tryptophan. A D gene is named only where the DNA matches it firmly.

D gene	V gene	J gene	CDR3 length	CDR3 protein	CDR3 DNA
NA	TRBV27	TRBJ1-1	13	CASSLSPGIEAFF	TGTGCCAGCAGTTTATCCCCCGGTATTGAAGCTTTCTTT
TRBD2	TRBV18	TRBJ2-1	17	CASSPLTSGVSYNEQFF	TGTGCCAGCTCACCTCTAACTAGCGGAGTCTCCTACAATGAGCAGTTCTTC
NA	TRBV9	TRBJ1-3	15	CASSVDRRSGNTIYF	TGTGCCAGCAGCGTAGATCGGCGGTCTGGAAACACCATATATTTT
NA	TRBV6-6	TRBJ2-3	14	CASSYSGEGGTQYF	TGTGCCAGCAGTTACTCGGGGGAGGGGGGTACGCAGTATTTT
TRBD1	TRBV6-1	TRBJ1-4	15	CASSKQGTTNEKLFF	TGTGCCAGCAGTAAACAGGGGACAACTAATGAAAAACTGTTTTTT
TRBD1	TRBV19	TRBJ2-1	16	CASSSYTGTGNNEQFF	TGTGCCAGTAGTTCCTACACCGGGACAGGGAACAATGAGCAGTTCTTC
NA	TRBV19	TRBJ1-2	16	CASKNTGGTINYGYTF	TGTGCCAGCAAGAATACCGGGGGTACAATTAACTATGGCTACACCTTC
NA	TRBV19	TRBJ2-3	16	CASSISPGRVTDTQYF	TGTGCCAGTAGTATTTCCCCGGGTCGAGTCACAGATACGCAGTATTTT
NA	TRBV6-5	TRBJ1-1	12	CASSGVGGEAFF	TGTGCCAGCAGTGGCGTGGGGGGGGAGGCTTTCTTT
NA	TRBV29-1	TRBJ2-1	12	CSTRLADNEQFF	TGCAGCACGCGACTCGCCGACAATGAGCAGTTCTTC